Sequencing of this T cell receptor (beta chain) was carried out in a study of identical twins. CDR1 and CDR2 (germline): SGHKS, YYEKEE (reference sequence). The CDR3 has 15 residues. The V and J ends lost 6 bases and 5 bases respectively, with 20 bases between them. TCRdb recomputed calls from the 5' RACE reads with MiXCR, one row per CDR3 protein. The sample contains some 190,000 distinct CDR3 sequences, about a sixth of which appear only once. A further study also used this sample, focusing on T cells expressing NK-cell markers.

V and J are TRBV5-5 and TRBJ2-5; D unclear. The sequenced sample consisted of CD8+ T cells sorted from blood. The receptor's source is a woman under 30 in good health. The CDR3 loop reads CASNRRSASGETQYF. CDR3 DNA sequence: TGTGCCAGCAACCGCCGTTCCGCCAGTGGGGAGACCCAGTACTTC.